The 25 T cell receptor beta chains listed next were all sequenced from one sample in a study of blood T cell repertoires in COVID-19. The data were produced by immunoSEQ multiplex PCR, yet TCRdb's version contains in-frame clones alone and is incomplete. This table holds 75,000 to 100,000 clones, roughly nine tenths found once. The specimen sequenced was peripheral blood. Receptor source: a man aged 55 to 69 with acute or convalescent COVID-19.

This chain joins TRBV3-1 (or the pseudogene TRBV3-2) and TRBJ1-2; TRBD1 matches 7 bases. The V gene's germline CDR1 is LGHDT and CDR2 YNNKEL (reference sequence). Trimming cost V 4 bases and J 2 bases; bases outside gene matches: 4. This CDR3 has 14 amino acids. CDR3 region: CASSRTGDNYGYTF. In nucleotides, the CDR3 is TGTGCCAGCAGCCGTACAGGGGACAACTATGGCTACACCTTC.

This clone appeared a single time. The V and J genes are TRBV6-6 and TRBJ2-2; 9 bases align to TRBD1. After removal of 7 bases from V and 4 bases from J, the junction contained 4 bases not matched to a gene. In germline, CDR1 is MNHNY, CDR2 SVGAGI (reference sequence). The CDR3 runs 14 residues. In DNA form, the CDR3 reads TGTGCCAGCACTAAGACAGGGGGCACCGGGGAGCTGTTTTTT. It specifies CASTKTGGTGELFF.

The chain carries TRBV7-8 and TRBJ1-1, with D perhaps TRBD1 (5 bases). The V end lost 5 bases, the J end lost 4 bases, and 17 bases lay between the germline ends. This CDR3 is built from 15 residues. CDR1 and CDR2 from the germline V gene are SGHVS and FQNEAQ. As DNA, the CDR3 is TGTGCCAGCAGCCCCAACCGTCGGGGGGGCACTGAAGCTTTCTTT. Its protein product is CASSPNRRGGTEAFF.

V usage is TRBV4-3 and J usage is TRBJ1-4, with TRBD1 as a possible D gene (6 bases). Germline V gene lookup returns CDR1 LGHNA and CDR2 YSLEER. Deletions cut 5 bases from V and 8 bases from J, with 12 bases between. The CDR3 contains 13 residues. CDR3 sequence reads: CASSARGGEKLFF. CDR3 in DNA: TGCGCCAGCAGCGCCCGGGGGGGCGAAAAACTGTTTTTT.

V usage is TRBV5-5 and J usage is TRBJ2-5, with D possibly TRBD1 on 6 matching bases. Trimming took off 4 bases at V and 5 bases at J, with 15 bases between the two ends. The CDR3 is 14 amino acids. CDR1 and CDR2 from the germline V gene are SGHKS and YYEKEE (reference sequence). This CDR3 is CASSPQGNWETQYF. In nucleotides, the CDR3 is TGTGCCAGCAGCCCACAGGGTAATTGGGAGACCCAGTACTTC.

The rearrangement uses TRBV18 and TRBJ1-1; D is uncertain. Between the trimmed V and J ends, which lost 3 bases and 1 base, there was a span of 21 bases. This CDR3 is 18 amino acids long. Germline V gene sequence: CDR1 KGHSH, CDR2 LQKENI. For the CDR3, the DNA is TGTGCCAGCTCACCCCGGGGAATGAAGAACCTCCCGAACACTGAAGCTTTCTTT. Protein sequence: CASSPRGMKNLPNTEAFF.

The rearrangement joins TRBV6-2 or TRBV6-3 to TRBJ2-4; D unresolved. The V and J ends lost 3 bases and 6 bases respectively, with 24 bases between them. Germline CDR1 reads MNHEY; CDR2 reads SVGEGT. The CDR3 is 18 residues long. This CDR3 reads CASSYVAGGRRVTNIQYF. CDR3 in DNA: TGTGCCAGCAGTTATGTAGCCGGCGGCAGACGGGTTACAAACATTCAGTACTTC.

The chain recombines TRBV29-1 with TRBJ2-1, with 8 positions matching TRBD2. The CDR3 length is 18 residues. Germline assignment: CDR1 SQVTM and CDR2 ANQGSEA. The J segment lost 6 bases and the V segment lost 0 bases, leaving 16 bases of the junction unmatched. This chain's CDR3 is CSVEDLLAGGGNLNEQFF. Written as DNA, the CDR3 is TGCAGCGTTGAAGATCTTTTAGCCGGGGGGGGTAATCTCAATGAGCAGTTCTTC.

The chain carries TRBV2 and TRBJ1-5; TRBD1 matches at 10 bases. V trimming: 8 bases; J trimming: 3 bases; junction bases outside the gene matches: 7. This CDR3 comprises 15 residues. Germline CDR1 is SNHLY and CDR2 is FYNNEI. CDR3 sequence (DNA): TGTGCCAGCGGGAGGACAGGGGGTCACAATCAGCCCCAGCATTTT. Its protein product is CASGRTGGHNQPQHF.

The chain uses TRBV7-2 and TRBJ2-5; possibly TRBD2 for D (6 bases). This CDR3 spans 12 amino acids. In germline, CDR1 is SGHTA, CDR2 FQGNSA. V shed 5 bases and J shed 5 bases, with 9 bases lying between them. CDR3 DNA: TGTGCCAGCAGCCGGGGAGGTGAGACCCAGTACTTC. Its protein is CASSRGGETQYF.

CDR3 sequence: CASSQLQGPSSGANVLTF. The CDR3 nucleotides read TGCGCCAGCAGCCAACTACAGGGACCTAGCTCTGGGGCCAACGTCCTGACTTTC. The chain has TRBV4-3 and TRBJ2-6; TRBD1 might be the D (6 bases). The CDR3 has 18 amino acids. Germline-derived CDR1 and CDR2 are LGHNA and YSLEER. The V and J ends lost 2 bases and 0 bases respectively, with 14 bases between them.

The chain uses TRBV10-2 and TRBJ1-1; the D gene is possibly TRBD1 (5 bases). CDR3 size: 11 residues. Germline V gives CDR1 WSHSY, CDR2 SAAADI. The V and J ends lost 6 bases and 11 bases respectively, with 13 bases between them. The CDR3 reads CASRDRGWAFF. The CDR3 DNA follows: TGCGCCAGCAGAGATCGGGGGTGGGCTTTCTTT.

This chain joins TRBV4-3 and TRBJ2-1; D is unclear. The CDR3 runs to 14 residues. V was clipped by 0 bases and J by 7 bases, with 10 bases between them. Germline V gene lookup returns CDR1 LGHNA and CDR2 YSLEER. CDR3 sequence reads: CASSQDSRVNEQFF. CDR3 DNA sequence: TGCGCCAGCAGCCAAGATTCGCGTGTGAATGAGCAGTTCTTC.

CDR3 in amino acids: CASSKDRVSPREQYF. CDR3 nucleotides: TGTGCCAGCAGCAAGGACAGGGTATCCCCGAGGGAGCAGTACTTC. The gene calls are TRBV7-8 and TRBJ2-7; TRBD1 matches at 8 bases. CDR1 is SGHVS, CDR2 FQNEAQ, per germline. The CDR3 covers 15 residues. Trimming cost V 5 bases and J 7 bases; bases outside gene matches: 13.

The chain combines TRBV24-1 with TRBJ1-2; 8 bases are shared with TRBD1. The trim removed 4 bases at V and 5 bases at J, leaving 2 bases unmatched. Looked up from germline, CDR1 is KGHDR and CDR2 is SFDVKD. The CDR3 has 13 amino acids. Here the CDR3 DNA reads TGTGCCACCAGTGAGGGGACAGGATATGGCTACACCTTC. Protein sequence: CATSEGTGYGYTF.

The chain recombines TRBV28 with TRBJ1-3; TRBD1 aligns across 7 bases. The CDR3 covers 13 residues. The J segment lost 2 bases and the V segment lost 8 bases, leaving 3 bases of the junction unmatched. Germline V gene lookup returns CDR1 MDHEN and CDR2 SYDVKM. The CDR3 DNA sequence: TGTGCCAGCCAGACAGGGACTGGAAACACCATATATTTT. Residues: CASQTGTGNTIYF.

Points on this clone: One end of the junction does not line up with germline, which may come from a read error. This chain joins TRBV11-2 and TRBJ1-1; a weak D match, TRBD1 (5 bases). There are 13 residues in the CDR3. CDR1 SGHAT and CDR2 FQNNGV come from the germline V gene. The CDR3 nucleotides are TGTGCCAGCAGCTTACCAGGGAACGCTGAAGCTTTCTTT. The encoded protein is CASSLPGNAEAFF.

This clone was counted a single time. The rearrangement links TRBV21-1 to TRBJ1-2; the DNA was not used to check the table's D call, TRBD1. TRBV21-1 counts as a pseudogene. This CDR3 contains 15 residues. The CDR3 sequence: CASSKEGTGVYGYTF. The CDR3 nucleotides read TGTGCCAGCAGCAAAGAGGGGACAGGGGTCTATGGCTACACCTTC.

The chain links TRBV3-1 (or the pseudogene TRBV3-2) to TRBJ2-3, with 12 bases fitting TRBD2. Germline V gene sequence: CDR1 LGHDT, CDR2 YNNKEL (reference sequence). The CDR3 spans 16 residues. V was pared by 4 bases and J by 0 bases, with 2 bases of the junction left unmatched. CDR3 nucleotides: TGTGCCAGCAGCCGAGGGACTAGCGGGAGCACAGATACGCAGTATTTT. As protein: CASSRGTSGSTDTQYF.

The rearrangement joins TRBV19 to TRBJ2-3; 10 bases agree with TRBD1. Germline CDR1 and CDR2: LNHDA and SQIVND (reference sequence). V shed 5 bases, J shed 3 bases, and the junction held 5 bases outside the gene matches. CDR3 size: 15 residues. The DNA of the CDR3 is TGTGCCAGTAGTCTACCGGGACAGGGGACAGATACGCAGTATTTT. This encodes CASSLPGQGTDTQYF.

The chain couples TRBV5-1 to TRBJ2-1; 10 bases line up with TRBD2. The CDR3 loop spans 16 amino acids. Germline V lookup: CDR1 SGHRS, CDR2 YFSETQ. Trimming took 0 bases from V and 5 from J; bases not matched to a gene: 5. CDR3 DNA: TGCGCCAGCAGCTTGGTTGGAGCGGGGGGGAACAATGAGCAGTTCTTC. Translating it yields CASSLVGAGGNNEQFF.

The chain couples TRBV27 to TRBJ2-6; the D gene is possibly TRBD1 (5 bases). The CDR3 has 17 amino acids. V shed 5 bases and J shed 2 bases, with 16 bases lying between them. Germline CDR1 and CDR2: MNHEY and SMNVEV (reference sequence). Written as DNA, the CDR3 is TGTGCCAGCAGTCCCATGGCAGGGTTGGCTGGGGCCAACGTCCTGACTTTC. Its protein is CASSPMAGLAGANVLTF.

V gene TRBV4-2 combines with J gene TRBJ2-2; D remains ambiguous. The CDR3 is made up of 14 amino acids. CDR1 LGHNA and CDR2 YNFKEQ come from the germline V gene. Trimming cost V 2 bases and J 6 bases, with 10 bases left between them. The DNA for the CDR3 is TGTGCCAGCAGCCAACTCTGGCTGGCCGGGGAGCTGTTTTTT. Residues: CASSQLWLAGELFF.

The rearrangement joins TRBV5-4 to TRBJ2-7; TRBD1 aligns across 7 bases. After removal of 4 bases from V and 3 bases from J, the junction contained 7 bases not matched to a gene. There are 14 residues in the CDR3. CDR1 is SGHNT, CDR2 YYREEE, per germline (reference sequence). The CDR3 loop is CASSPGGQHYEQYF. As DNA, the CDR3 is TGTGCCAGCAGCCCTGGGGGACAGCACTACGAGCAGTACTTC.

The chain is built from TRBV9 and TRBJ2-7; 10 bases match TRBD2. The CDR3 spans 16 residues. The germline V gene has CDR1 SGDLS and CDR2 YYNGEE. V dropped 2 bases and J dropped 2; count of bases not matched to a gene: 7. The CDR3 region is CASSVGASGGPYEQYF. The CDR3 nucleotides are TGTGCCAGCAGCGTGGGTGCTAGCGGGGGCCCCTACGAGCAGTACTTC.